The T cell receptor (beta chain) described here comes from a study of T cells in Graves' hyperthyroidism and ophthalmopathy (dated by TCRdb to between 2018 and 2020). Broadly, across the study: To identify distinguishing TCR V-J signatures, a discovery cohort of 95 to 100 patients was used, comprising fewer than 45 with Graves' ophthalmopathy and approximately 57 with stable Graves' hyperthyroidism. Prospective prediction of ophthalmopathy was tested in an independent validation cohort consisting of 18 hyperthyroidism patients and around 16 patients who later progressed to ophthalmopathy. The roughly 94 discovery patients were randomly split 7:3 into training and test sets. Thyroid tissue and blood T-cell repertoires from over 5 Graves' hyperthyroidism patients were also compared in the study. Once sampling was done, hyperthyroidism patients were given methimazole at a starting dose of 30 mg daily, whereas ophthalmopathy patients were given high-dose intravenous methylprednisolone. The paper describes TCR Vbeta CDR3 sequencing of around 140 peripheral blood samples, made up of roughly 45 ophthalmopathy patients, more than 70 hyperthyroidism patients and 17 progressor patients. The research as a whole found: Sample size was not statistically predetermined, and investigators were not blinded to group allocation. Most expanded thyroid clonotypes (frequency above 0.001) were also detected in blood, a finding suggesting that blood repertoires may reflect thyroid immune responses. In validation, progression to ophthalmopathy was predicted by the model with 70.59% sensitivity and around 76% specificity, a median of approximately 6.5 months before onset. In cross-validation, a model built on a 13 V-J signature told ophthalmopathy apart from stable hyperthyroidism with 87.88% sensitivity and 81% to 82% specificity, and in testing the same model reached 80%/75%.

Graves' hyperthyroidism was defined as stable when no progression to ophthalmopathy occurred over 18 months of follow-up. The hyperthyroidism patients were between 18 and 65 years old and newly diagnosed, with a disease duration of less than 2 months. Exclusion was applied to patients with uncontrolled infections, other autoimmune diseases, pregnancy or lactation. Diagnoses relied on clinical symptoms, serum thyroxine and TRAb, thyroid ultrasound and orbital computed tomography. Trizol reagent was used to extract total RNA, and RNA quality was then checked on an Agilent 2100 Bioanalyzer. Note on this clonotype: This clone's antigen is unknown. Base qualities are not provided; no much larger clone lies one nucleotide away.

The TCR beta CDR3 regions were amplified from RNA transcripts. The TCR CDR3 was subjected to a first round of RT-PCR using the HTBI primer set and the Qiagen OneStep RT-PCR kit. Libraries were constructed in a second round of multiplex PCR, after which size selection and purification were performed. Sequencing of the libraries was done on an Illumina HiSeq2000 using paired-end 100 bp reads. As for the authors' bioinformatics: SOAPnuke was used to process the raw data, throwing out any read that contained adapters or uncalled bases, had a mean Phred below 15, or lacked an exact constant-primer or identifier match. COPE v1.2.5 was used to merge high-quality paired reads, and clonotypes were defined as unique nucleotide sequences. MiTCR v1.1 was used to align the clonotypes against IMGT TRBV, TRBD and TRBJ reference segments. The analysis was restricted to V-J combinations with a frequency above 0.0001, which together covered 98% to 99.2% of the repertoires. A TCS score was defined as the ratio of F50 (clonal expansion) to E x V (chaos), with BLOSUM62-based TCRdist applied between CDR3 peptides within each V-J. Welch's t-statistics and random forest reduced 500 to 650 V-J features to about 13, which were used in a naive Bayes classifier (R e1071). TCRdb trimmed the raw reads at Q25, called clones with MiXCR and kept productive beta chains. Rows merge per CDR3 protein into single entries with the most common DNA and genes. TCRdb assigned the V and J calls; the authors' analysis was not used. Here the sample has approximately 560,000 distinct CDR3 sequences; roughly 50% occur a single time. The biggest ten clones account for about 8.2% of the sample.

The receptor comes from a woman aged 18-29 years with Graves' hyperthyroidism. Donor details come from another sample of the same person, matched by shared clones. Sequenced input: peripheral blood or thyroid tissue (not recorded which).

The CDR3 amino acid sequence is: CSAPKGANVLTF. The DNA reads TGCAGTGCCCCAAAGGGGGCCAACGTCCTGACTTTC. In this chain, TRBV20-1 is recombined with TRBJ2-6, with no confident D gene call. Sequences DFQATT (CDR1) and SNEGSKA (CDR2) are obtained from the germline V gene (reference sequence). Counted from cysteine to phenylalanine, this CDR3 has 12 amino acids. Only CDR3 DNA is held: 36 bases, read in frame from base 1. V is clipped by 6 bases and J by 4 bases, and the sequence between their germline boundaries is 7 bases long.